Sequencing of this TCR beta chain was carried out in a study of blood T cell repertoires in COVID-19. Overall study context: Researchers got acute and convalescent COVID-19 samples from the United States, Italy and Spain. The cDNA or gDNA used as material had been derived from T cells, B-cell-depleted T cells, or PBMCs.

As processed by the authors: Reference gene primers were amplified, and this amplification served to estimate nucleated cell counts. The data were produced by immunoSEQ multiplex PCR, yet TCRdb's version contains in-frame clones alone and is incomplete. V, J and clone size are those of that table, while D and trimming were read from the DNA. The sample lists 150,000 to 200,000 clones, 80% to 85% occurring once. The sequence derives from an older woman with COVID-19, enrolled during active disease. The sample was peripheral blood.

CDR3 sequence (DNA): TGTGCCAGCAGCCAAAGGGACAGACGAAACCAAGAGACCCAGTACTTC. This gives the protein CASSQRDRRNQETQYF. This rearrangement joins TRBV14 to TRBJ2-5; 7 nucleotides line up with TRBD1. The CDR3 is made up of 16 amino acids. V lost 2 bases to trimming and J lost 0 bases; unmatched junction nucleotides: 6. CDR1 is SGHDN, CDR2 FVKESK, per germline.